This T cell receptor beta chain was sequenced in a study of blood T cell repertoires in COVID-19. This CDR3 spans 14 amino acids. Germline CDR1 is MNHEY and CDR2 is SMNVEV (reference sequence). Between the trimmed V and J ends, which lost 2 bases and 4 bases, there was a span of 11 bases. The assay was immunoSEQ multiplex PCR, and TCRdb's table has in-frame clones only and misses some. The sample has about 130,000 clones; around 82% are singletons. This receptor was obtained from a man younger than 45 with COVID-19, enrolled during active disease. What was sequenced was peripheral blood. This sequence joins TRBV27 and TRBJ1-2, with D maybe TRBD1 (5 bases). CDR3 sequence reads: CASSLRGTGYGYTF. CDR3 nucleotide sequence: TGTGCCAGCAGTTTACGCGGGACTGGCTATGGCTACACCTTC.